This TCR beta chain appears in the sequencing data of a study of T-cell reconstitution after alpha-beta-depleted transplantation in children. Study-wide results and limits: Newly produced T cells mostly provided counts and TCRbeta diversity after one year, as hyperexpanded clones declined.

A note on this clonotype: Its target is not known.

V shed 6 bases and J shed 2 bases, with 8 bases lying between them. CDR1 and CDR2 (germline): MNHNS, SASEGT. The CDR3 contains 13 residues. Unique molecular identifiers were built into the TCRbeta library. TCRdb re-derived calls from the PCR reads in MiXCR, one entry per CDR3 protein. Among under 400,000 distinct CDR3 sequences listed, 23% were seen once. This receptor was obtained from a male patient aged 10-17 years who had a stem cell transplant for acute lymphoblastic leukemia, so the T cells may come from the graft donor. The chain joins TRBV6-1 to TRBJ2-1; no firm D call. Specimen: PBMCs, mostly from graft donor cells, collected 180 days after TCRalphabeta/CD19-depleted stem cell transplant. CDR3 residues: CASSRFPYNEQFF. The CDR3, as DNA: TGTGCCAGCAGCCGTTTTCCCTACAATGAGCAGTTCTTC.